Listed below are T cell receptor beta chains from one sample, sequenced in a study of beta chain features in type 1 diabetes. Generated by immunoSEQ multiplex PCR, the TCRdb table keeps only in-frame clones and is missing some. The data show about 180,000 clones, around 7.8% seen once. Sample: central memory CD4+ T cells from blood. All receptors come from a woman aged 40-49 years with type 1 diabetes. CDR3s include the opening cysteine and the closing phenylalanine or tryptophan. The D gene is left open where the match is weak. Some rows mark clone size as missing; the rest say once, few, many or name a class of expanded clone.

CDR3nt	CDR3aa	j_gene	d_gene	v_gene	abundance	len
TGTGCCAGCAGCTTACAGGGATCGGCCGGGGAGCTGTTTTTT	CASSLQGSAGELFF	TRBJ2-2	-	TRBV7-2	-	14
TGCGCCAGCAGCCCTCATGGGGGCGCGGAAAAACTGTTTTTT	CASSPHGGAEKLFF	TRBJ1-4	-	TRBV5-1	many	14
TGTGCCTGGAGTGTAGGGGACTCTACCTGGCAGACCCAGTACTTC	CAWSVGDSTWQTQYF	TRBJ2-5	-	TRBV30	-	15
TGTGCCAGTAGTCCCCGGGACAGGGTGAGGCAGTTCTTC	CASSPRDRVRQFF	TRBJ2-1	TRBD1	TRBV19	few	13
TGTGCCAGCAGTGAAGTAGGACTAGCGGGAGGTCTACCAACCCAGTACTTC	CASSEVGLAGGLPTQYF	TRBJ2-5	TRBD2	TRBV2	-	17
TGTGCCAGCAGCTCCCCCGAGGGACTAGCGGGACGGGTGAATGAGCAGTTCTTC	CASSSPEGLAGRVNEQFF	TRBJ2-1	TRBD2	TRBV7-2	few	18
TGTGCCAGCAGGAACAGGGGAGGAAGGACTGAAGCTTTCTTT	CASRNRGGRTEAFF	TRBJ1-1	TRBD1	TRBV2	-	14
TGTGCCTGGAGAATGACTAGCGGGAGGGCAGTGACCCAGTACTTC	CAWRMTSGRAVTQYF	TRBJ2-5	TRBD2	TRBV30	few	15
TGTGCCAGTAGTCTATCAGGGGACACCAATCAGCCCCAGCATTTT	CASSLSGDTNQPQHF	TRBJ1-5	-	TRBV19	few	15
TGTGCCAGCAGCATACGGGGGGGCCAGGAGACCCAGTACTTC	CASSIRGGQETQYF	TRBJ2-5	TRBD2	TRBV6-5	-	14
TGCAGCGTCCTCAAGATGCTAGCGGGAGATGAGCAGTTCTTC	CSVLKMLAGDEQFF	TRBJ2-1	TRBD2	TRBV29-1	-	14
TGTGCCAGTAGTGGACAGGGGGATTCACCCCTCCACTTT	CASSGQGDSPLHF	TRBJ1-6	TRBD1	TRBV19	-	13
TGTGCCAGCAGCTTCCAGGGGCCTACAGATACGCAGTATTTT	CASSFQGPTDTQYF	TRBJ2-3	-	TRBV11-2	few	14
TGTGCCAGCACCTCCCCAGCGGGGCGAACCGGGGAGCTGTTTTTT	CASTSPAGRTGELFF	TRBJ2-2	TRBD2	TRBV6-5	-	15
TGTGCCAGCAGCTCCCCGTCGGCCAACGTCCTGACTTTC	CASSSPSANVLTF	TRBJ2-6	-	TRBV7-3	few	13
TGCAGCGTTGGGGTCCGGGGGTACGAGCAGTACTTC	CSVGVRGYEQYF	TRBJ2-7	-	TRBV29-1	few	12
TGTGCCAGCAGTGCCGGGACAGGGGGCTCCCGGGGCAATCAGCCCCAGCATTTT	CASSAGTGGSRGNQPQHF	TRBJ1-5	TRBD1	TRBV6-1	few	18
TGCGCCAGCAGCCAGGGACAGGGGGGCTGGGGCGCCTACGAGCAGTACTTC	CASSQGQGGWGAYEQYF	TRBJ2-7	TRBD1	TRBV4-1	-	17
TGCGCCAGCAGCCAAGAATACGGGGGATTATCCTACGAGCAGTACTTC	CASSQEYGGLSYEQYF	TRBJ2-7	-	TRBV4-1	-	16
TGTGCCAGCAGCAGGGGACAGGGGGAAAAACTGTTTTTT	CASSRGQGEKLFF	TRBJ1-4	TRBD1	TRBV5-6	few	13
TGTGCCAGCTCACCGAGCGGGAGTGGCCTAAGGTACGAGCAGTACTTC	CASSPSGSGLRYEQYF	TRBJ2-7	TRBD2	TRBV18	few	16
TGTGCCAGCAGCTTGGTAAAGACAGGGTATAACACTGAAGCTTTCTTT	CASSLVKTGYNTEAFF	TRBJ1-1	TRBD1	TRBV5-6	few	16
TGTGCCAGCAGTTTTCTGAGCAGCGGGAGGAACAATGAGCAGTTCTTC	CASSFLSSGRNNEQFF	TRBJ2-1	TRBD2	TRBV27	many	16